This entry lists 27 T cell receptor beta chains sequenced from one sample in a study of spatial heterogeneity in lung cancer. Via MiXCR, TCRdb re-called the 5' RACE reads, giving one row per CDR3 protein. The sample has about 9,700 distinct CDR3 sequences; approximately 3.6% are singletons. The time point: blood taken at disease recurrence. The authors sequenced whole RNA from tumor, nontumor lung or frozen PBMC without sorting. This material consisted of PBMCs, taken at recurrence. The receptors originated from a female donor with early-stage non-small cell lung cancer.

This clonotype was observed at least ten times. The library was prepared for alpha chains; this beta chain is a stray read, so its frequency means little. This chain links TRBV10-3 with TRBJ2-5; 9 positions agree with TRBD1. This CDR3 is built from 15 residues. Germline CDR1 reads ENHRY; CDR2 reads SYGVKD. V lost 7 bases, J lost 2 bases, and 8 bases stayed unmatched. CDR3 DNA: TGTGCCATCAACCCCGGACAGGGGAATCAAGAGACCCAGTACTTC. This encodes CAINPGQGNQETQYF.

Ten or more counts support this clonotype. With the library built for alpha chains, this beta chain is off target and its frequency is not meaningful. The chain has TRBV7-6 and TRBJ1-2; TRBD1 matches at 7 bases. This CDR3 comprises 14 residues. CDR1 and CDR2 (germline): SGHVS, FNYEAQ. The V gene end was trimmed by 5 bases and the J gene end by 4 bases; junction bases not matched to a gene: 7. This chain's CDR3 is CASSPRTGPYGYTF. CDR3 bases: TGTGCCAGCAGCCCCAGGACAGGCCCCTATGGCTACACCTTC.

This clonotype was recorded many times. Found in a library prepared for alpha chains, this beta chain is an off-target read, and its abundance has little meaning. The rearrangement joins TRBV18 to TRBJ2-5; tentatively, D is TRBD1 (6 bases). V was pared by 6 bases and J by 4 bases, with 18 bases between. The CDR3 contains 15 residues. Germline values: CDR1 KGHSH, CDR2 LQKENI. The CDR3 coding sequence is TGTGCCAGCTCCCCTCAGGCCCAAGGGGGAGAGACCCAGTACTTC. Its translation: CASSPQAQGGETQYF.

This clonotype appeared a few times. Germline and junction disagree at one end, which may indicate a read error. As an off-target read in a library built for alpha chains, this beta chain has a frequency of little significance. The V call is TRBV5-1, the J call TRBJ2-7; 7 nucleotides agree with TRBD1. The germline CDR1 and CDR2 sequences are SGHRS and YFSETQ. The CDR3 runs 14 residues. The CDR3 DNA is TGCGCCAGCAGCGGGATCAAGGGGGCGAGGGAGCGGTACTTC. Amino acid sequence: CASSGIKGARERYF.

This clonotype appeared many times. Since it is a stray read in a library aimed at alpha chains, this beta chain has a size that is not meaningful. The chain is built from TRBV12-3 or TRBV12-4 and TRBJ2-1; 10 positions match TRBD2. Unmatched junction bases numbered 4, after V lost 6 bases and J lost 2 bases. The CDR3 extends over 15 amino acids. The chain's CDR3 is CASSSSGGTYNEQFF. DNA of the CDR3: TGTGCCAGCAGCTCTAGCGGGGGCACCTACAATGAGCAGTTCTTC.

This clonotype showed up many times. This beta chain turned up in a library designed for alpha chains; as an off-target read, its abundance says little. V and J are TRBV20-1 and TRBJ2-7; 7 bases match TRBD1. Germline-derived CDR1 and CDR2 are DFQATT and SNEGSKA (reference sequence). This CDR3 is 16 amino acids long. Germline trimming cut 0 bases from V and 4 bases from J; bases unmatched to any gene: 12. The CDR3 region is CSARDDDRVGRYEQYF. The CDR3 coding sequence is TGCAGTGCTAGAGATGATGACAGGGTGGGACGTTACGAGCAGTACTTC.

By share, this clonotype counts as medium-sized (0.01 to 0.1%). This beta chain came through as a stray read in a library set up for alpha chains, and its size says little. The rearrangement uses TRBV2 and TRBJ2-3, with unresolved D. Deletions cut 3 bases from V and 3 bases from J, with 16 bases between. CDR3 length equals 16 residues. Germline V CDR1 and CDR2: SNHLY, FYNNEI. CDR3 sequence reads: CASSELQLMRTDTQYF. Here the CDR3 DNA reads TGTGCCAGCAGTGAGCTACAACTGATGAGGACAGATACGCAGTATTTT.

This clonotype has more than one count but fewer than ten. Found in a library prepared for alpha chains, this beta chain is an off-target read, and its abundance has little meaning. This chain joins TRBV6-1 and TRBJ2-4, with D unresolved. The ends were cut back, 2 bases at V and 0 bases at J, with 8 bases in the middle. This CDR3 spans 15 amino acids. Germline CDR1 MNHNS, CDR2 SASEGT. CDR3 DNA sequence: TGTGCCAGCAGTGAAATAGGGCTAGCCAAAAACATTCAGTACTTC. Translating gives CASSEIGLAKNIQYF.

This clonotype was detected ten times or more. Within a library made for alpha chains, this beta chain is off target, and its count is uninformative. The chain couples TRBV6-5 to TRBJ1-1, with D possibly matching TRBD1 (5 bases). Trimming took off 6 bases at V and 7 bases at J, with 21 bases between the two ends. Germline lookup yields CDR1 MNHEY and CDR2 SVGAGI. The CDR3 loop spans 15 amino acids. CDR3 sequence reads: CASRNTSPGHFEAFF. For the CDR3, the DNA is TGTGCCAGCAGGAACACTTCACCTGGACACTTTGAAGCTTTCTTT.

This clonotype is judged medium-sized (0.01 to 0.1%). This beta chain is an off-target read within a library intended for alpha chains, so its frequency means little. This chain joins TRBV20-1 and TRBJ2-3, with D uncertain. The V and J ends lost 1 base and 5 bases respectively, with 4 bases between them. This CDR3 is 11 amino acids long. The germline V gene has CDR1 DFQATT and CDR2 SNEGSKA (reference sequence). This CDR3 is CSARVGDTQYF. The CDR3 coding sequence is TGCAGTGCTAGAGTGGGAGATACGCAGTATTTT.

This clonotype has ten or more counts. With the library built for alpha chains, this beta chain is off target and its frequency is not meaningful. V usage is TRBV28 and J usage is TRBJ2-5; 10 nucleotides match TRBD2. V gave up 2 bases and J gave up 1 base; unmatched junction bases: 7. Germline V gives CDR1 MDHEN, CDR2 SYDVKM. The CDR3 spans 17 residues. DNA of the CDR3: TGTGCCAGCAGTTTACGTGTCGAGCGGGGGGGCCAAGAGACCCAGTACTTC. Its translation: CASSLRVERGGQETQYF.

In this sample, this clonotype turned up many times. This beta chain is an unintended read in a library built for alpha chains; its size means little. The J gene is TRBJ1-2, the V gene TRBV19; 9 bases are shared with TRBD1. The CDR3 length is 15 residues. The V gene end was trimmed by 8 bases and the J gene end by 0 bases; junction bases not matched to a gene: 7. Germline CDR1 LNHDA, CDR2 SQIVND (reference sequence). The CDR3 loop is CASRQGEYPNYGYTF. In DNA, the CDR3 is TGTGCCAGTCGACAGGGGGAGTATCCTAACTATGGCTACACCTTC.

Details on this clonotype: Because the library targeted alpha chains, this beta chain is an off-target read whose size means little. The J gene is TRBJ2-6, the V gene TRBV9; D is unresolved. Germline V gene data show CDR1 as SGDLS and CDR2 as YYNGEE. The CDR3 runs 17 residues. The V and J ends lost 4 bases and 0 bases respectively, with 14 bases between them. CDR3 in amino acids: CASSPWAGVSGANVLTF. The CDR3 DNA sequence: TGTGCCAGCAGCCCGTGGGCCGGAGTCTCTGGGGCCAACGTCCTGACTTTC.

With respect to this clonotype: Since the library was made to target alpha chains, this beta chain is a stray read and its abundance is not meaningful. The rearrangement joins TRBV20-1 to TRBJ1-1; unclear D gene. Per the germline V gene, CDR1 is DFQATT and CDR2 is SNEGSKA (reference sequence). V was trimmed by 3 bases and J by 5 bases, leaving 10 bases between them. There are 12 residues in the CDR3. CDR3 sequence: CSASPPPTEAFF. The CDR3 nucleotides are TGCAGTGCTAGTCCCCCCCCGACTGAAGCTTTCTTT.

This clonotype has ten or more counts. This beta chain appears as a stray read in a library generated for alpha chains; its size is not informative. V usage is TRBV5-1 and J usage is TRBJ1-1, with 7 bases identical to TRBD1. CDR1 is SGHRS, CDR2 YFSETQ, per germline. The CDR3 spans 13 residues. V lost 0 bases, J lost 8 bases, and 4 bases stayed unmatched. The CDR3 bases are TGCGCCAGCAGCTTGGCCCCGGACAGGGAAGCTTTCTTT. This translates into CASSLAPDREAFF. The full variable domain, rest sourced from reference TRBV5-1 and TRBJ1-1, is KAGVTQTPRYLIKTRGQQVTLSCSPISGHRSVSWYQQTPGQGLQFLFEYFSETQRNKGNFPGRFSGRQFSNSRSEMNVSTLELGDSALYLCASSLAPDREAFFGQGTRLTVV.

Ten or more counts support this clonotype. The library was designed around alpha chains, so this beta chain is a stray read whose abundance carries little weight. This CDR3 reads CATSRIDGIYEQYF. CDR3 coding DNA: TGTGCCACCAGCAGGATAGACGGAATCTACGAGCAGTACTTC. The chain joins TRBV15 to TRBJ2-7; D is unclear. Germline lookup yields CDR1 LNHNV and CDR2 YYDKDF (reference sequence). The CDR3 has 14 amino acids. The V end lost 3 bases, the J end lost 3 bases, and 12 bases lay between the germline ends. The whole variable domain, remainder taken from reference TRBV15 and TRBJ2-7, is DAMVIQNPRYQVTQFGKPVTLSCSQTLNHNVMYWYQQKSSQAPKLLFHYYDKDFNNEADTPDNFQSRRPNTSFCFLDIRSPGLGDTAMYLCATSRIDGIYEQYFGPGTRLTVT.

About this clonotype: Because the library targeted alpha chains, this beta chain is an off-target read whose size means little. This rearrangement joins TRBV5-1 to TRBJ2-7; maybe TRBD2 (5 bases). CDR3 length: 13 amino acids. Germline V gene lookup returns CDR1 SGHRS and CDR2 YFSETQ. V dropped 7 bases and J dropped 7 bases, with 18 bases sitting between them. This CDR3 is CASAPGPWEEQYF. In DNA, the CDR3 is TGCGCCAGCGCTCCGGGCCCATGGGAGGAGCAGTACTTC. Supplemented by reference TRBV5-1 and TRBJ2-7, the full variable domain reads KAGVTQTPRYLIKTRGQQVTLSCSPISGHRSVSWYQQTPGQGLQFLFEYFSETQRNKGNFPGRFSGRQFSNSRSEMNVSTLELGDSALYLCASAPGPWEEQYFGPGTRLTVT.

This clonotype is judged medium-sized. This beta chain is off target for a library built for alpha chains, so its abundance means little. This chain connects TRBV20-1 to TRBJ2-5; D tentatively reads TRBD1 or TRBD2 (5 bases each). The CDR3 extends over 12 amino acids. Germline-derived CDR1 and CDR2 are DFQATT and SNEGSKA (reference sequence). Trimming left V 6 bases short and J 4 bases short, with 12 bases between. The CDR3 sequence: CSAIGTGETQYF. The DNA of the CDR3 is TGCAGTGCAATTGGGACCGGAGAGACCCAGTACTTC.

The sample holds many counts of this clonotype. In a library made to pick up alpha chains, this beta chain is a stray read with a size that means little. The chain recombines TRBV7-8 with TRBJ2-7; 7 bases line up with TRBD1. V shed 3 bases and J 3 bases; nucleotides not matched to a gene: 5. CDR1 is SGHVS, CDR2 FQNEAQ, per germline. The CDR3 runs to 14 residues. CDR3 loop: CASSFRGQFYEQYF. CDR3 DNA: TGTGCCAGCAGCTTCAGGGGACAGTTCTACGAGCAGTACTTC. Supplemented by reference TRBV7-8 and TRBJ2-7, the full variable domain reads GAGVSQSPRYKVAKRGQDVALRCDPISGHVSLFWYQQALGQGPEFLTYFQNEAQLDKSGLPSDRFFAERPEGSVSTLKIQRTQQEDSAVYLCASSFRGQFYEQYFGPGTRLTVT.

This clonotype showed up many times. Since it is a stray read in a library aimed at alpha chains, this beta chain has a size that is not meaningful. The chain has TRBV28 and TRBJ2-1, with 9 nucleotides matching TRBD2. Trimming at V came to 2 bases and at J to 5 bases, leaving 10 bases not matched to a gene. This CDR3 is 17 amino acids long. Germline V gives CDR1 MDHEN, CDR2 SYDVKM. CDR3 amino acids: CASSLSPSGTIHNEQFF. The CDR3 coding sequence is TGTGCCAGCAGTTTAAGCCCTAGCGGGACCATCCACAATGAGCAGTTCTTC.

This clonotype was seen many times. This beta chain is a stray sequence in a library constructed for alpha chains; its clone size is not meaningful. In DNA, the CDR3 is TGCAGTGCGCAGGGACAGGACCTCTCCTACGAGCAGTACTTC. This codes for CSAQGQDLSYEQYF. V usage is TRBV20-1 and J usage is TRBJ2-7; TRBD1 agrees at 8 bases. In germline, CDR1 is DFQATT, CDR2 SNEGSKA (reference sequence). Trimming removed 6 bases from V and 0 bases from J; junction bases left unmatched: 7. This CDR3 contains 14 residues.

At least ten counts were recorded for this clonotype. With the library built for alpha chains, this beta chain is off target and its frequency is not meaningful. The chain links TRBV23-1 to TRBJ2-5; TRBD2 matches 9 bases. TRBV23-1 is identified as an open reading frame with a role that is uncertain. After removal of 3 bases from V and 4 bases from J, the junction contained 12 bases not matched to a gene. The CDR3 spans 17 residues. The CDR3 DNA reads TGCGCCAGCAGTCACCCCGAATGGCGGGGGGGCCCAGAGACCCAGTACTTC. Protein product: CASSHPEWRGGPETQYF.

This clonotype was recorded at least ten times. This beta chain is an unintended read in a library built for alpha chains; its size means little. The gene calls are TRBV5-1 and TRBJ2-5; D remains ambiguous. V lost 1 base to trimming and J lost 1 base, with 5 bases between them. The length of the CDR3 is 13 residues. The germline V gene has CDR1 SGHRS and CDR2 YFSETQ. CDR3 loop: CASSLNGQETQYF. CDR3 nucleotide sequence: TGCGCCAGCAGCTTGAACGGCCAAGAGACCCAGTACTTC.

This clonotype was counted only a few times. Since it is a stray read in a library aimed at alpha chains, this beta chain has a size that is not meaningful. The CDR3 protein is CASSHAGTQNTEAFF. The CDR3 DNA is TGTGCCAGCAGCCATGCCGGGACACAGAACACTGAAGCTTTCTTT. This sequence joins TRBV3-1 and TRBJ1-1; D is possibly TRBD1 (6 bases). The V end was cut by 3 bases, the J end by 1 base, with 12 bases between. The germline V gene encodes CDR1 LGHDT and CDR2 YNNKEL (reference sequence). The length of the CDR3 is 15 residues.

This clonotype has a count of ten or more. For a library built for alpha chains, this beta chain is a stray read; little rests on its size. The chain joins TRBV11-3 to TRBJ2-2, with a tentative D call TRBD2 (6 bases). This CDR3 spans 14 amino acids. V lost 4 bases, J lost 4 bases, and 10 bases lay in between. Germline CDR1 reads SGHNT; CDR2 reads YENEEA. The CDR3 is CASSSPRGTGELFF. The CDR3 DNA follows: TGTGCCAGCAGCTCTCCGCGGGGCACCGGGGAGCTGTTTTTT.

The sample holds many counts of this clonotype. With the library built for alpha chains, this beta chain is off target and its frequency is not meaningful. V is TRBV29-1 and J is TRBJ2-5, with D tentatively TRBD1 or TRBD2 (6 bases each). Germline V gene sequence: CDR1 SQVTM, CDR2 ANQGSEA. V was cut by 6 bases and J by 4 bases, with 15 bases left in between. CDR3 length: 13 amino acids. CDR3 amino acids: CSVEQGGGETQYF. The CDR3 DNA is TGCAGCGTAGAACAGGGAGGTGGAGAGACCCAGTACTTC.

This clonotype was counted at least ten times. Little can be read into the size of this beta chain, an off-target read in a library designed for alpha chains. CDR3 sequence reads: CASSQATGQGNTEAFF. DNA of the CDR3: TGTGCCAGCAGCCAAGCGACAGGACAGGGCAACACTGAAGCTTTCTTT. The chain is built from TRBV14 and TRBJ1-1, with 8 bases that match TRBD1. CDR1 and CDR2 from the germline V gene are SGHDN and FVKESK. The CDR3 consists of 16 residues. V shed 1 base and J 2 bases; nucleotides not matched to a gene: 6. Combining the CDR3 with reference TRBV14 and TRBJ1-1 gives the whole variable domain EAGVTQFPSHSVIEKGQTVTLRCDPISGHDNLYWYRRVMGKEIKFLLHFVKESKQDESGMPNNRFLAERTGGTYSTLKVQPAELEDSGVYFCASSQATGQGNTEAFFGQGTRLTVV.